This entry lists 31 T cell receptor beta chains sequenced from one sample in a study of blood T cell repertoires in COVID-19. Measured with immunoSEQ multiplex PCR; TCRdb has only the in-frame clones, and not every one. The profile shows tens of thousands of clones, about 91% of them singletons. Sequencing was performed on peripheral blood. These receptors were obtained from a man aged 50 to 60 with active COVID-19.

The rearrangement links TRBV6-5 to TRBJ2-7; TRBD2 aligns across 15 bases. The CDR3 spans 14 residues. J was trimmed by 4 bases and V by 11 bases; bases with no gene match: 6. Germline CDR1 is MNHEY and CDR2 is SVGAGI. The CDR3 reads CACGLAGGPYEQYF. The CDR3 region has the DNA TGTGCCTGCGGACTAGCGGGAGGGCCGTACGAGCAGTACTTC.

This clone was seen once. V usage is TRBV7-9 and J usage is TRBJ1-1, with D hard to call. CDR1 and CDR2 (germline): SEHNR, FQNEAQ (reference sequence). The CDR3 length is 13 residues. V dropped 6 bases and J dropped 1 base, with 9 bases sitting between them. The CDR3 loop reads CASRLQENTEAFF. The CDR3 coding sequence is TGTGCCAGCAGGCTCCAGGAGAACACTGAAGCTTTCTTT.

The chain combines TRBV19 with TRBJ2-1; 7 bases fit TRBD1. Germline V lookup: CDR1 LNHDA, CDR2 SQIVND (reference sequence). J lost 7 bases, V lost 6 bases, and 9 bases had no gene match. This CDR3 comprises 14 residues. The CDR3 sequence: CASRGSGGNNEQFF. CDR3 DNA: TGTGCCAGTAGGGGGTCAGGGGGTAATAATGAGCAGTTCTTC.

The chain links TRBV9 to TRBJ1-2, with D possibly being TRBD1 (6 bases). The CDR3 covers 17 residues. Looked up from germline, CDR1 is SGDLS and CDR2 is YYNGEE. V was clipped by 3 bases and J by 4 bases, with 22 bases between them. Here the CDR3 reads CASSEGLGGALSYGYTF. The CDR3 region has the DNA TGTGCCAGCAGCGAGGGCCTCGGGGGGGCGCTTAGCTATGGCTACACCTTC.

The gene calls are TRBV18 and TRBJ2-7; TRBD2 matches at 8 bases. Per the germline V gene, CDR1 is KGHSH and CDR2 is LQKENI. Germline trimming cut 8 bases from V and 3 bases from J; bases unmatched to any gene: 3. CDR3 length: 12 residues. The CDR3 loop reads CASGGTSYEQYF. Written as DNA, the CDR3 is TGTGCCAGCGGTGGGACTAGCTACGAGCAGTACTTC.

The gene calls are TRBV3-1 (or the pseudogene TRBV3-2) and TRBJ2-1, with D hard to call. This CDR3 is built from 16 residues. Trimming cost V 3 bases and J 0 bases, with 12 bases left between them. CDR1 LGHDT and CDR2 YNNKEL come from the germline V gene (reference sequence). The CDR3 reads CASSHQTASSYNEQFF. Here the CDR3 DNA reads TGTGCCAGCAGCCACCAGACGGCTAGCTCCTACAATGAGCAGTTCTTC.

This CDR3 is CASSETSGREYNEQFF. In DNA, the CDR3 is TGCGCCAGCAGCGAGACTAGCGGGAGGGAATACAATGAGCAGTTCTTC. This chain joins TRBV5-1 and TRBJ2-1; 14 nucleotides match TRBD2. Germline V gene lookup returns CDR1 SGHRS and CDR2 YFSETQ. The V gene end was trimmed by 4 bases and the J gene end by 4 bases; junction bases not matched to a gene: 4. The CDR3 extends over 16 amino acids.

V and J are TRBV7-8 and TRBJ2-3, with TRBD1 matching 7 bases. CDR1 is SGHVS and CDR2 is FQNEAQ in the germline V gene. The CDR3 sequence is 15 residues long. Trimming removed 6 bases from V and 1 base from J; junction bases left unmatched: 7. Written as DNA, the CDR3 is TGTGCCAGCAGATCTCGGGACAGAGGCACAGATACGCAGTATTTT. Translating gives CASRSRDRGTDTQYF.

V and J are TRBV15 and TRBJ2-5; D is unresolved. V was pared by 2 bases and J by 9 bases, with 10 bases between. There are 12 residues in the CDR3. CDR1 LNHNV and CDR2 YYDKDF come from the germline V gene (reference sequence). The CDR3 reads CATSRPSTPQYF. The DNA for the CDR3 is TGTGCCACCAGCAGACCCTCTACCCCCCAGTACTTC.

This CDR3 is CASSVGQGRETQYF. In DNA, the CDR3 is TGTGCCAGCAGCGTAGGACAGGGAAGGGAGACCCAGTACTTC. The rearrangement joins TRBV11-3 to TRBJ2-5; 8 bases line up with TRBD1. The J segment lost 5 bases and the V segment lost 5 bases, leaving 7 bases of the junction unmatched. This CDR3 contains 14 residues. From germline, CDR1 is SGHNT and CDR2 YENEEA.

CDR3 in amino acids: CASSTGVDGYTF. CDR3 sequence (DNA): TGTGCCAGCAGCACGGGGGTAGATGGCTACACCTTC. J is TRBJ1-2 and V is TRBV3-1 (or the pseudogene TRBV3-2), with a possible D match to TRBD1 (5 bases). CDR1 and CDR2 from the germline V gene are LGHDT and YNNKEL (reference sequence). Trimming cost V 5 bases and J 6 bases, with 10 bases left between them. This CDR3 region has 12 residues.

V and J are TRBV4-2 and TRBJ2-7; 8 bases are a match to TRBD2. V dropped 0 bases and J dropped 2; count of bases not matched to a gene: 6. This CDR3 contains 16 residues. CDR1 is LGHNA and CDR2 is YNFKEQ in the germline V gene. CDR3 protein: CASSQDWASGPYEQYF. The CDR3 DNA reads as TGTGCCAGCAGCCAAGATTGGGCTAGCGGGCCCTACGAGCAGTACTTC.

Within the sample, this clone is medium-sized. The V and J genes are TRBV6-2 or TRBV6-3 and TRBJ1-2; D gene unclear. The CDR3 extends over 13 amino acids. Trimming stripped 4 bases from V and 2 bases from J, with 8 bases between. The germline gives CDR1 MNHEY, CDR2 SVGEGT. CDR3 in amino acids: CASSSRENYGYTF. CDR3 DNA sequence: TGTGCCAGCAGTTCACGGGAGAACTATGGCTACACCTTC.

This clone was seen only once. The CDR3: CASSASGQGSYEQYF. The CDR3 region has the DNA TGTGCCAGTAGTGCCTCGGGACAGGGATCCTACGAGCAGTACTTC. This chain connects TRBV19 to TRBJ2-7, with TRBD1 identical over 9 bases. Trimming cost V 5 bases and J 1 base; bases outside gene matches: 6. Germline CDR1 and CDR2: LNHDA and SQIVND (reference sequence). The CDR3 has 15 amino acids.

The CDR3 nucleotides are TGTGCCACCAGCAGAGATCTAGGGAGCTACGAGCAGTACTTC. Translation: CATSRDLGSYEQYF. The J gene is TRBJ2-7, the V gene TRBV15; weak D call: TRBD2 (5 bases). CDR1 and CDR2 (germline): LNHNV, YYDKDF (reference sequence). Trimming left V 0 bases short and J 3 bases short, with 9 bases between. The CDR3 spans 14 residues.

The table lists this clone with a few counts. DNA of the CDR3: TGTGCCAGCAGGCGGGGGCTGGAGTCCCTCCACTTT. Translation: CASRRGLESLHF. This rearrangement joins TRBV6-5 to TRBJ1-6; D may be TRBD1 (6 bases). Trimming shortened V by 6 bases and J by 14 bases, and 14 bases separated the two germline ends. This CDR3 has 12 amino acids. Germline V gene sequence: CDR1 MNHEY, CDR2 SVGAGI.

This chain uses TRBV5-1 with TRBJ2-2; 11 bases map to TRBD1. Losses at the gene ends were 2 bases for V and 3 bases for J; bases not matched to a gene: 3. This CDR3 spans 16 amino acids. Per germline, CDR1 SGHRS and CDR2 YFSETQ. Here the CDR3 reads CASSFMGQGDTGELFF. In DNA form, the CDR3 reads TGCGCCAGCAGCTTTATGGGACAGGGGGACACCGGGGAGCTGTTTTTT.

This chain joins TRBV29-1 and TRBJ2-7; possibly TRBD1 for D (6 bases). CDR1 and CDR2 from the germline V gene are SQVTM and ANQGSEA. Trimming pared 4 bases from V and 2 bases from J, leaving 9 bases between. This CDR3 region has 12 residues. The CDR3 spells CSVVDRTYEQYF. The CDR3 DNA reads TGCAGCGTTGTGGACAGAACCTACGAGCAGTACTTC.

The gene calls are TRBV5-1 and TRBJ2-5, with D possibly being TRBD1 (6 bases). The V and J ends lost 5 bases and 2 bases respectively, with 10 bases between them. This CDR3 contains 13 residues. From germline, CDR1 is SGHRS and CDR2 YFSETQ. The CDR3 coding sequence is TGCGCCAGCAGGGGACAAGTACAAGAGACCCAGTACTTC. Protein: CASRGQVQETQYF.

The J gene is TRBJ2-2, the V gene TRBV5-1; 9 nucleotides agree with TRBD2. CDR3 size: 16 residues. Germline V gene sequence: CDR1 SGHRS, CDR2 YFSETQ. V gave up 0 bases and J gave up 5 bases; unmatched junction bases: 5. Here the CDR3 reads CASSLETAGGTGELFF. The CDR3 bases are TGCGCCAGCAGCTTGGAGACAGCGGGAGGAACCGGGGAGCTGTTTTTT.

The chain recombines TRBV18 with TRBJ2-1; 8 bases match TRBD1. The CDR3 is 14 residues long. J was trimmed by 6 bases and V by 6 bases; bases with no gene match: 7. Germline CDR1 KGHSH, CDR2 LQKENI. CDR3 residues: CASSGQGAGNEQFF. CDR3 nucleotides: TGTGCCAGCTCGGGCCAGGGGGCCGGCAATGAGCAGTTCTTC.

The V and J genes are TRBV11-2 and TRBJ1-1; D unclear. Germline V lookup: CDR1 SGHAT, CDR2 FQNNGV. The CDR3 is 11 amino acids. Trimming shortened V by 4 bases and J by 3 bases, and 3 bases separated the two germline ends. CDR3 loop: CASSSYTEAFF. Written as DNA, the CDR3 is TGTGCCAGCAGCTCATACACTGAAGCTTTCTTT.

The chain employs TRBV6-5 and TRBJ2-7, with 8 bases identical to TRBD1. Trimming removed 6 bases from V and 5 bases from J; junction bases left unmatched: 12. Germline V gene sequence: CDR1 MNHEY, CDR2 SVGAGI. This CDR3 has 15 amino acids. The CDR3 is CASRDPGTGPDEQYF. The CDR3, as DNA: TGTGCCAGCAGAGACCCCGGGACAGGTCCCGACGAGCAGTACTTC.

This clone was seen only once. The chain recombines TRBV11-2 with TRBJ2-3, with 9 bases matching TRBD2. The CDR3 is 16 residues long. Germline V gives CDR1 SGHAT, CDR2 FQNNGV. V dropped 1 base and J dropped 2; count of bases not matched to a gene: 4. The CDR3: CASSLVGTSITDTQYF. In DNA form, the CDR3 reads TGTGCCAGCAGCTTAGTGGGGACTAGCATCACAGATACGCAGTATTTT. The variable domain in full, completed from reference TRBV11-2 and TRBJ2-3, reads EAGVAQSPRYKIIEKRQSVAFWCNPISGHATLYWYQQILGQGPKLLIQFQNNGVVDDSQLPKDRFSAERLKGVDSTLKIQPAKLEDSAVYLCASSLVGTSITDTQYFGPGTRLTVL.

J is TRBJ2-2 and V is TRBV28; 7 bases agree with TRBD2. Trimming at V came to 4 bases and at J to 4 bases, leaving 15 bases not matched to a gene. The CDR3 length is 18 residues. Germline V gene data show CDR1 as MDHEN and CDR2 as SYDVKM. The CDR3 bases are TGTGCCAGCAGTTCATTCCACTCAGCGGGATCTATCACCGGGGAGCTGTTTTTT. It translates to CASSSFHSAGSITGELFF. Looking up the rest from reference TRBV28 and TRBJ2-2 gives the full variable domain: DVKVTQSSRYLVKRTGEKVFLECVQDMDHENMFWYRQDPGLGLRLIYFSYDVKMKEKGDIPEGYSVSREKKERFSLILESASTNQTSMYLCASSSFHSAGSITGELFFGEGSRLTVL.

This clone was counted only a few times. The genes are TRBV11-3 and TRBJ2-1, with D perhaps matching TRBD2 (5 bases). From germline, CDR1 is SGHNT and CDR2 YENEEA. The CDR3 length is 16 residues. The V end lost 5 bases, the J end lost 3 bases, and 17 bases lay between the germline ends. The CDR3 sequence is CASSPGGSGDYNEQFF. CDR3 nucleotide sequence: TGTGCCAGCAGCCCCGGTGGGAGCGGAGACTACAATGAGCAGTTCTTC.

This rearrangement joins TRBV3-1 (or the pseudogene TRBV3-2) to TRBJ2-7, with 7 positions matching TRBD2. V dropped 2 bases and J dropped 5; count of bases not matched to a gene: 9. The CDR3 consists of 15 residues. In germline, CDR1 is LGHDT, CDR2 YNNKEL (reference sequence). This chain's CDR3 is CASSQLAVYGNEQYF. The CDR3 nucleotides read TGTGCCAGCAGCCAACTAGCGGTATATGGTAACGAGCAGTACTTC.

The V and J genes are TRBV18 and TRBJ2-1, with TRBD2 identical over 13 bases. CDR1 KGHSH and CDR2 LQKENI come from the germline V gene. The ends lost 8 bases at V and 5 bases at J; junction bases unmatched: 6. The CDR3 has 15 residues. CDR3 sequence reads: CASTIGLAGDNEQFF. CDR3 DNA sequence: TGTGCCAGCACAATTGGACTAGCGGGAGACAATGAGCAGTTCTTC.

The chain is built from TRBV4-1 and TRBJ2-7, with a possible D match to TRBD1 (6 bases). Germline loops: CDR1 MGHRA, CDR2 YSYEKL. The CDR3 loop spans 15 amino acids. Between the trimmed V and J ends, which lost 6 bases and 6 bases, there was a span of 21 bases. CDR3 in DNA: TGCGCCAGCAGTCTCGGACAGACCTTTCCGGGCGAGCAGTACTTC. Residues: CASSLGQTFPGEQYF.

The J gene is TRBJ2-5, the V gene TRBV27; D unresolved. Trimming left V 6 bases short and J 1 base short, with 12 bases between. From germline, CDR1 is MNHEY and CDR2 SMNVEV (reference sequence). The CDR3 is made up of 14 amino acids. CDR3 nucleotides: TGTGCCAGCAGAAATAGTAGAGTCCAAGAGACCCAGTACTTC. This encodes CASRNSRVQETQYF.

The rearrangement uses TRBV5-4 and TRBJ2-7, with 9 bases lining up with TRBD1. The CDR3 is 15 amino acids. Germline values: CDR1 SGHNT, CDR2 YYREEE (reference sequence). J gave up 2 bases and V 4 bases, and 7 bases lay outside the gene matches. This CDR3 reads CASSPGTGLTYEQYF. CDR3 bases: TGTGCCAGCAGCCCCGGGACAGGGCTTACCTACGAGCAGTACTTC.